The T cell receptor (beta chain) under discussion was sequenced for a study of shared clonotypes between healthy human individuals. Whole-study context: Donors had three CD4 naive, three CD4 memory, two CD8 naive and one CD8 memory plate apiece. Study-level results: Non-shared clonotypes had lower generation probabilities than clonotypes shared by all four sorted-subset donors. Richness estimates generally favored naive over memory subsets.

None of the donors, who were healthy HIV-negative adults, had recently had acute infections or vaccinations. The CDR3 loop spans 16 amino acids. The ends were cut back, 0 bases at V and 7 bases at J, with 16 bases in the middle. Germline V gene sequence: CDR1 SGHTA, CDR2 FQGNSA. As to this clone: Its antigen is currently unknown.

Assay used: immunoSEQ multiplex PCR; TCRdb lists only in-frame clones, some missing. The repertoire holds over a million clones, 70% to 80% seen once, with about 1.5% in the top ten. Input material: memory CD4+ T cells sorted from blood. The sample's subset: CD45RA-negative fraction. The sequence derives from a man aged 18 to 30 in good health. The chain links TRBV7-2 to TRBJ2-1, with D perhaps TRBD2 (5 bases). The CDR3 protein is CASSLARALRGNEQFF. The CDR3 DNA is TGTGCCAGCAGCTTAGCGCGGGCCCTTCGTGGGAATGAGCAGTTCTTC.